Following are 18 T cell receptor beta chains from one sample sequenced in a study of T cell responses to AZD1222 COVID-19 vaccine (dated by TCRdb to 2020 to 2023). The sample's time point label, decoded: baseline before first vaccination. Libraries were prepared through the immunoSEQ multiplex PCR assay. This is the immuneACCESS table as TCRdb keeps it, with only in-frame sequences that have V and J called. A part of the clones is gone; compared with another copy, unresolved V genes explain less than half, and the rest is unexplained. The sample records over 100,000 clones, 88% of which are singletons. The ten largest clonotypes hold about 3.7% of the sample. This specimen was peripheral blood, taken on day 0 of AZD1222 vaccination. These receptor sequences come from an adult in good health.

V usage is TRBV5-1 and J usage is TRBJ1-2; TRBD1 matches 9 bases. V lost 9 bases and J lost 7; bases outside the gene matches: 7. The CDR3 is made up of 12 amino acids. Germline V gene data show CDR1 as SGHRS and CDR2 as YFSETQ. This chain's CDR3 is CATATGGIGYTF. The CDR3 coding sequence is TGCGCCACCGCAACAGGGGGCATTGGCTACACCTTC.

The rearrangement joins TRBV2 to TRBJ1-1; no definite D call. V lost 4 bases to trimming and J lost 1 base, with 19 bases between them. CDR3 length: 17 amino acids. The germline V gene encodes CDR1 SNHLY and CDR2 FYNNEI. The CDR3, as DNA: TGTGCCAGCAGTGGGGGTAGGGTCGCATGGGGGAACACTGAAGCTTTCTTT. It codes for CASSGGRVAWGNTEAFF. Full variable domain (rest looked up from reference TRBV2 and TRBJ1-1): EPEVTQTPSHQVTQMGQEVILRCVPISNHLYFYWYRQILGQKVEFLVSFYNNEISEKSEIFDDQFSVERPDGSNFTLKIRSTKLEDSAMYFCASSGGRVAWGNTEAFFGQGTRLTVV.

The chain has TRBV27 and TRBJ1-4; TRBD1 matches 8 bases. V dropped 5 bases and J dropped 4; count of bases not matched to a gene: 6. The germline V gene encodes CDR1 MNHEY and CDR2 SMNVEV (reference sequence). The CDR3 totals 15 residues. CDR3 nucleotide sequence: TGTGCCAGCAGTCCCGGGGACAGGCGTAATGAAAAACTGTTTTTT. It specifies CASSPGDRRNEKLFF.

The genes are TRBV12-5 and TRBJ1-4, with a possible D match to TRBD1 (5 bases). V was pared by 4 bases and J by 3 bases, with 15 bases between. The CDR3 length is 16 residues. Germline loops: CDR1 LGHNT, CDR2 FRNRAP. CDR3 in DNA: TGTGCTAGTGGTTGGGGGATGGGAGCGCCTAATGAAAAACTGTTTTTT. Its translation is CASGWGMGAPNEKLFF. Full variable domain (remainder filled in from reference TRBV12-5 and TRBJ1-4): DARVTQTPRHKVTEMGQEVTMRCQPILGHNTVFWYRQTMMQGLELLAYFRNRAPLDDSGMPKDRFSAEMPDATLATLKIQPSEPRDSAVYFCASGWGMGAPNEKLFFGSGTQLSVL.

The gene calls are TRBV12-3 or TRBV12-4 and TRBJ2-1; D might be TRBD2 (6 bases). V lost 5 bases and J lost 13, with 12 bases in between. The CDR3 sequence is 11 residues long. The CDR3 loop is CASSTSGEQFF. The CDR3 bases are TGTGCCAGCAGTACCTCGGGGGAACAGTTCTTC.

The chain recombines TRBV10-3 with TRBJ1-5; TRBD1 is a possible D gene (5 bases). The CDR3 contains 16 residues. Germline V gene data show CDR1 as ENHRY and CDR2 as SYGVKD. V lost 0 bases, J lost 3 bases, and 12 bases lay in between. The CDR3 DNA follows: TGTGCCATCAGTGAGTCGATCGGGGACTTCAATCAGCCCCAGCATTTT. Translating it yields CAISESIGDFNQPQHF.

This clone was detected a few times. The chain carries TRBV6-5 and TRBJ1-2; a weak D match, TRBD1 (6 bases). Looked up from germline, CDR1 is MNHEY and CDR2 is SVGAGI. CDR3 size: 15 residues. Deletions cut 7 bases from V and 6 bases from J, with 21 bases between. Written as DNA, the CDR3 is TGTGCCAGCAAAATAACCGACGGGGACATAGATGGCTACACCTTC. This encodes CASKITDGDIDGYTF.

This rearrangement joins TRBV7-6 to TRBJ1-4; 8 nucleotides align to TRBD1. Trimming took 4 bases from V and 5 from J; bases not matched to a gene: 6. Germline V gives CDR1 SGHVS, CDR2 FNYEAQ. This CDR3 region has 15 residues. The CDR3 DNA sequence: TGTGCCAGCAGCTCCGGGACAGGACGAAATGAAAAACTGTTTTTT. Encoded protein: CASSSGTGRNEKLFF.

The chain has TRBV15 and TRBJ1-3, with TRBD1 as a possible D gene (5 bases). Germline assignment: CDR1 LNHNV and CDR2 YYDKDF (reference sequence). Trimming removed 2 bases from V and 0 bases from J, with 5 bases in between. This CDR3 spans 14 amino acids. The DNA of the CDR3 is TGTGCCACCAGCAGACAGGGCTCTGGAAACACCATATATTTT. Translation gives CATSRQGSGNTIYF.

The rearrangement uses TRBV11-3 and TRBJ1-4; 8 nucleotides align to TRBD1. In germline, CDR1 is SGHNT, CDR2 YENEEA. With V trimmed by 5 bases and J by 4 bases, 6 bases remained unmatched. The CDR3 loop spans 15 amino acids. CDR3 sequence reads: CASSLGQGFNEKLFF. The CDR3 region has the DNA TGTGCCAGCAGCCTTGGACAGGGTTTTAATGAAAAACTGTTTTTT.

The V and J genes are TRBV4-1 and TRBJ1-1, with a possible D match to TRBD1 (6 bases). CDR3 size: 15 residues. V was cut by 2 bases and J by 8 bases, with 18 bases left in between. Germline V gene sequence: CDR1 MGHRA, CDR2 YSYEKL. In DNA form, the CDR3 reads TGCGCCAGCAGCCAATCGTGGACCGGGACAACCGAAGCTTTCTTT. It yields the protein CASSQSWTGTTEAFF.

The rearrangement uses TRBV21-1 and TRBJ1-5; TRBD1 was called by the table and not checked on the DNA. TRBV21-1 is labeled a pseudogene. The CDR3 covers 17 residues. The CDR3 loop is CASSRTQGDRELQPQHF. The CDR3 DNA follows: TGTGCCAGCAGCAGGACGCAGGGGGACAGGGAACTCCAGCCCCAGCATTTT.

The rearrangement links TRBV6-1 to TRBJ1-1; a weak D match, TRBD1 (5 bases). Per the germline V gene, CDR1 is MNHNS and CDR2 is SASEGT. The V end was cut by 3 bases, the J end by 4 bases, with 9 bases between. CDR3 size: 13 residues. The DNA for the CDR3 is TGTGCCAGCAGTGACAGGGTTCTCACTGAAGCTTTCTTT. It translates to CASSDRVLTEAFF.

The rearrangement links TRBV7-2 to TRBJ2-3; D unresolved. CDR3 length equals 14 residues. The ends were cut back, 5 bases at V and 2 bases at J, with 11 bases in the middle. Germline CDR1 reads SGHTA; CDR2 reads FQGNSA. For the CDR3, the DNA is TGTGCCAGCAGCCCGTTGCGATCCACAGATACGCAGTATTTT. Translating it yields CASSPLRSTDTQYF.

CDR3 region: CASSQNYMEAFF. In DNA, the CDR3 is TGTGCCAGCAGCCAAAACTACATGGAAGCTTTCTTT. The V call is TRBV3-1 (or the pseudogene TRBV3-2), the J call TRBJ1-1; D ambiguous. CDR3 length equals 12 residues. Germline V CDR1 and CDR2: LGHDT, YNNKEL (reference sequence). V gave up 2 bases and J gave up 8 bases, with 9 bases separating them.

Written as DNA, the CDR3 is TGTGCCAGTAGTATGGGACAGCGTTCGGTAACTGAAGCTTTCTTT. It translates to CASSMGQRSVTEAFF. V is TRBV19 and J is TRBJ1-1; 7 bases are a match to TRBD1. V shed 3 bases and J 5 bases; nucleotides not matched to a gene: 9. Germline CDR1 is LNHDA and CDR2 is SQIVND (reference sequence). The CDR3 runs to 15 residues. Full variable domain (missing parts from reference TRBV19 and TRBJ1-1): DGGITQSPKYLFRKEGQNVTLSCEQNLNHDAMYWYRQDPGQGLRLIYYSQIVNDFQKGDIAEGYSVSREKKESFPLTVTSAQKNPTAFYLCASSMGQRSVTEAFFGQGTRLTVV.

The V call is TRBV7-2, the J call TRBJ2-3; 14 bases fit TRBD2. Germline V gene sequence: CDR1 SGHTA, CDR2 FQGNSA. V trimming: 5 bases; J trimming: 2 bases; junction bases outside the gene matches: 9. There are 18 residues in the CDR3. CDR3 sequence: CASSLETSGGAITDTQYF. As DNA, the CDR3 is TGTGCCAGCAGCCTCGAGACTAGCGGGGGGGCTATCACAGATACGCAGTATTTT. The variable domain in full, completed from reference TRBV7-2 and TRBJ2-3, reads GAGVSQSPSNKVTEKGKDVELRCDPISGHTALYWYRQSLGQGLEFLIYFQGNSAPDKSGLPSDRFSAERTGGSVSTLTIQRTQQEDSAVYLCASSLETSGGAITDTQYFGPGTRLTVL.

The chain is built from TRBV7-9 and TRBJ2-3; the D call may be TRBD1 or TRBD2 (6 bases each). Germline V CDR1 and CDR2: SEHNR, FQNEAQ (reference sequence). Trimming took off 1 base at V and 1 base at J, with 12 bases between the two ends. This CDR3 is 16 amino acids long. The chain's CDR3 is CASSLDGGPRTDTQYF. DNA of the CDR3: TGTGCCAGCAGCTTAGATGGGGGGCCTCGCACAGATACGCAGTATTTT.